Following are 14 T cell receptor beta chains from one sample sequenced in a study of cytomegalovirus exposure and HLA in healthy donors. Primers for the PCR totalled 60 Vbeta and 13 Jbeta. Some clones are missing from TCRdb's copy, which holds only in-frame ones; the method was immunoSEQ multiplex PCR. Of approximately 110,000 clones detected, 79% appear once; the ten largest clones hold almost 3%. Material: PBMCs. The source is a woman in her late teens or twenties in good health and CMV-seropositive.

The chain links TRBV4-1 to TRBJ2-1, with a tentative D call TRBD2 (5 bases). Between the trimmed V and J ends, which lost 4 bases and 0 bases, there was a span of 13 bases. This CDR3 region has 16 residues. The germline gives CDR1 MGHRA, CDR2 YSYEKL. The CDR3 DNA follows: TGCGCCAGCAGCCCGGGGTTCCTTAGCTCCTACAATGAGCAGTTCTTC. Translation: CASSPGFLSSYNEQFF.

This chain uses TRBV2 with TRBJ1-1; D might be TRBD1 (6 bases). Per the germline V gene, CDR1 is SNHLY and CDR2 is FYNNEI. This CDR3 comprises 14 residues. V was shortened by 3 bases and J by 0 bases, with 8 bases between the two germline ends. The CDR3 DNA reads as TGTGCCAGCAGTGAGGGGGCCCTGAACACTGAAGCTTTCTTT. Translated, it gives CASSEGALNTEAFF.

This chain links TRBV30 with TRBJ1-3; D is ambiguous. Germline V gives CDR1 GTSNPN, CDR2 SVGIG (reference sequence). The CDR3 covers 14 residues. CDR3 in amino acids: CVMDDRGSGNTIYF. The CDR3 nucleotides are TGTGTCATGGATGACCGAGGCTCTGGAAACACCATATATTTT.

This sequence joins TRBV30 and TRBJ2-5; 9 bases line up with TRBD1. The J call is in doubt because the DNA end fits TRBJ2-7 better. The CDR3 extends over 15 amino acids. CDR1 and CDR2 (germline): GTSNPN, SVGIG (reference sequence). CDR3 sequence (DNA): TGTGCCTGGAGTACCGGGACAGGGAGCTCCTACGAGCAGTACTTC. Translation: CAWSTGTGSSYEQYF.

In this sample, this clone turned up once. The chain combines TRBV12-5 with TRBJ2-1, with 9 bases aligning to TRBD2. CDR1 and CDR2 from the germline V gene are LGHNT and FRNRAP. The CDR3 totals 16 residues. V trimming: 2 bases; J trimming: 5 bases; junction bases outside the gene matches: 7. The CDR3 DNA is TGTGCTAGTGGTTTGAGAGGGCGGGAGGGAAACAATGAGCAGTTCTTC. It codes for CASGLRGREGNNEQFF.

This clone has just one count. V gene TRBV19 combines with J gene TRBJ2-2, with a weak D call TRBD1 (5 bases). Germline V gives CDR1 LNHDA, CDR2 SQIVND (reference sequence). This CDR3 has 13 residues. V dropped 8 bases and J dropped 4 bases, with 11 bases sitting between them. The CDR3 coding sequence is TGTGCCAGTCAAGACACAGGCACCGGGGAGCTGTTTTTT. Protein product: CASQDTGTGELFF.

This clone was detected a few times. The gene calls are TRBV5-5 and TRBJ1-4, with D possibly matching TRBD1 (5 bases). Germline CDR1 reads SGHKS; CDR2 reads YYEKEE (reference sequence). CDR3 size: 14 residues. Trimming took 2 bases from V and 3 from J, leaving 8 bases between them. CDR3 DNA: TGTGCCAGCAGCTTTCAAGGGGCTAATGAAAAACTGTTTTTT. Translated, it gives CASSFQGANEKLFF. The full variable domain, with the rest looked up from reference TRBV5-5 and TRBJ1-4, is DAGVTQSPTHLIKTRGQQVTLRCSPISGHKSVSWYQQVLGQGPQFIFQYYEKEERGRGNFPDRFSARQFPNYSSELNVNALLLGDSALYLCASSFQGANEKLFFGSGTQLSVL.

This chain uses TRBV7-9 with TRBJ1-1, with TRBD1 matching over 7 bases. This CDR3 contains 14 residues. V lost 8 bases and J lost 1; bases outside the gene matches: 7. Per the germline V gene, CDR1 is SEHNR and CDR2 is FQNEAQ (reference sequence). This chain's CDR3 is CASLSGTANTEAFF. For the CDR3, the DNA is TGTGCCAGCCTGTCCGGGACAGCGAACACTGAAGCTTTCTTT.

Only a few counts were recorded for this clone. The chain links TRBV4-1 to TRBJ2-3; 8 bases align to TRBD1. J gave up 4 bases and V 2 bases, and 2 bases lay outside the gene matches. Germline loops: CDR1 MGHRA, CDR2 YSYEKL. The CDR3 extends over 14 amino acids. The CDR3 loop reads CASSQTTGADTQYF. In DNA, the CDR3 is TGCGCCAGCAGCCAAACGACAGGGGCAGATACGCAGTATTTT.

This rearrangement joins TRBV18 to TRBJ1-4; D might be TRBD1 (6 bases). The CDR3 consists of 17 residues. V lost 4 bases, J lost 6 bases, and 21 bases lay in between. Germline V gene lookup returns CDR1 KGHSH and CDR2 LQKENI. This CDR3 reads CASSLDRLILSDEKLFF. The CDR3 nucleotides read TGTGCCAGCTCACTGGACAGACTAATCCTCTCGGATGAAAAACTGTTTTTT.

The chain is built from TRBV6-6 and TRBJ1-5; 9 positions agree with TRBD1. Germline CDR1 is MNHNY and CDR2 is SVGAGI (reference sequence). The CDR3 runs to 15 residues. V trimming: 7 bases; J trimming: 3 bases; junction bases outside the gene matches: 7. The CDR3 loop is CASNRQGGINQPQHF. CDR3 coding DNA: TGTGCCAGCAATCGACAGGGGGGCATCAATCAGCCCCAGCATTTT.

V gene TRBV6-5 combines with J gene TRBJ1-2; TRBD1 is a possible D gene (6 bases). CDR1 and CDR2 from the germline V gene are MNHEY and SVGAGI. The CDR3 is made up of 15 amino acids. Trimming left V 2 bases short and J 3 bases short, with 13 bases between. The CDR3 nucleotides are TGTGCCAGCAGTTACACCTATGACAGGCACTATGGCTACACCTTC. Encoded protein: CASSYTYDRHYGYTF.

The V call is TRBV6-5, the J call TRBJ1-2, with D perhaps matching TRBD1 (6 bases). This CDR3 has 13 amino acids. V lost 7 bases to trimming and J lost 4 bases, with 13 bases between them. Germline V gene data show CDR1 as MNHEY and CDR2 as SVGAGI. This CDR3 reads CASTQGGSYGYTF. The CDR3 DNA reads as TGTGCCAGCACCCAAGGGGGTAGCTATGGCTACACCTTC.

The genes are TRBV9 and TRBJ1-2, with 10 bases that match TRBD1. Germline loops: CDR1 SGDLS, CDR2 YYNGEE. CDR3 size: 16 residues. Losses at the gene ends were 4 bases for V and 6 bases for J; bases not matched to a gene: 12. The CDR3 nucleotides are TGTGCCAGCAGCCGATCGGGGACAGGGGTAGAGAATGGCTACACCTTC. This gives the protein CASSRSGTGVENGYTF.